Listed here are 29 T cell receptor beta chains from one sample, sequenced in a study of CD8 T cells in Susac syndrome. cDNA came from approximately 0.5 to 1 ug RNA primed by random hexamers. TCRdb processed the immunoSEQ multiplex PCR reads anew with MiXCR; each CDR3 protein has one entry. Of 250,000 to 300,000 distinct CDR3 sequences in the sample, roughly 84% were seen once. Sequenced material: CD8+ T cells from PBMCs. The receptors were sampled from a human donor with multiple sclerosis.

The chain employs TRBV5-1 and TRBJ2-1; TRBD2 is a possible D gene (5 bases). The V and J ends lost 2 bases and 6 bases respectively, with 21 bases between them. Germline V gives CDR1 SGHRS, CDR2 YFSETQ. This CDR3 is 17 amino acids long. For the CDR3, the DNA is TGCGCCAGCAGCTTCGAACGGATCGGCCGAGGGCTCAATGAGCAGTTCTTC. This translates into CASSFERIGRGLNEQFF.

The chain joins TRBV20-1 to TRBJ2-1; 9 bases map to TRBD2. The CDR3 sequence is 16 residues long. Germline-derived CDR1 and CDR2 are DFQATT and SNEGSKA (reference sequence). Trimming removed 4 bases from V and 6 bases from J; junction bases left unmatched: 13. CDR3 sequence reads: CSAIKTGTSLFNEQFF. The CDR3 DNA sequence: TGCAGTGCTATAAAAACCGGGACTAGCCTGTTCAATGAGCAGTTCTTC.

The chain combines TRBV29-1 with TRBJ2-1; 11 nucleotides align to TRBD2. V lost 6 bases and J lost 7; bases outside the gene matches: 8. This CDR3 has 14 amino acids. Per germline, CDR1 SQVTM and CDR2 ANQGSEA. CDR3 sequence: CSVIAGGPANEQFF. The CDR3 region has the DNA TGCAGCGTCATAGCGGGAGGGCCGGCAAATGAGCAGTTCTTC.

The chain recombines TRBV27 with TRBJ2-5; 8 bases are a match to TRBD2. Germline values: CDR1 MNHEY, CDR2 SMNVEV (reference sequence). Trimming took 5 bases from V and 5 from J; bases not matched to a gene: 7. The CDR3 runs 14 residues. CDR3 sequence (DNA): TGTGCCAGCAGTCCCCAGCGGGAGTGGGAGACCCAGTACTTC. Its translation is CASSPQREWETQYF.

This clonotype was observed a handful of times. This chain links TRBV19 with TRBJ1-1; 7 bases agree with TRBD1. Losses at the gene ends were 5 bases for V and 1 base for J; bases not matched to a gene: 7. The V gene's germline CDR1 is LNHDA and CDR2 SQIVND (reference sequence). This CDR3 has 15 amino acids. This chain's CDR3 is CASSPWDSQNTEAFF. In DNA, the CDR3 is TGTGCCAGTAGTCCCTGGGACAGCCAGAACACTGAAGCTTTCTTT.

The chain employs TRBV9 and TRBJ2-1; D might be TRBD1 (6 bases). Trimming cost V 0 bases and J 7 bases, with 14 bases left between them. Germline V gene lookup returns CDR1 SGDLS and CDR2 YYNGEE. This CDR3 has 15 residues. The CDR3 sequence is CASSVDLGRGNEQFF. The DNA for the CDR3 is TGTGCCAGCAGCGTAGATCTGGGCAGGGGAAATGAGCAGTTCTTC.

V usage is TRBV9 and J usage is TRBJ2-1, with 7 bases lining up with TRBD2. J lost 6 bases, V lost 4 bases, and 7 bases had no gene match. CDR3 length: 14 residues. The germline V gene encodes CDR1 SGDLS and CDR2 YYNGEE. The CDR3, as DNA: TGTGCCAGCAGCCCGTCGGGGGGTCTCAATGAGCAGTTCTTC. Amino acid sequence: CASSPSGGLNEQFF.

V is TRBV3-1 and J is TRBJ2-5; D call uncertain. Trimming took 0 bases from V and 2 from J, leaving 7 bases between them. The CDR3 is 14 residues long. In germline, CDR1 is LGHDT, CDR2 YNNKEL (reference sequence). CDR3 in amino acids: CASSQERPQETQYF. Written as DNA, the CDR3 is TGTGCCAGCAGCCAAGAGCGACCACAAGAGACCCAGTACTTC.

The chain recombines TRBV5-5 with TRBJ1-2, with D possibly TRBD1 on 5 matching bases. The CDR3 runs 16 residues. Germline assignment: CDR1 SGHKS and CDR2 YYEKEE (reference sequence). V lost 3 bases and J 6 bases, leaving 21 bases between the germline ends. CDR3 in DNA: TGTGCCAGCAGCTCCGGGGGAACATCCACGCAGAATGGCTACACCTTC. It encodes CASSSGGTSTQNGYTF.

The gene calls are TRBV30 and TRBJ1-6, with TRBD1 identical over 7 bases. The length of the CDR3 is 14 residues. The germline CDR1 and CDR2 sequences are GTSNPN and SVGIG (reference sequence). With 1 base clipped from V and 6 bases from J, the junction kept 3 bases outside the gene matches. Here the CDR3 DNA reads TGTGCCTGGAGTGCCGGGACAGCTAATTCACCCCTCCACTTT. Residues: CAWSAGTANSPLHF.

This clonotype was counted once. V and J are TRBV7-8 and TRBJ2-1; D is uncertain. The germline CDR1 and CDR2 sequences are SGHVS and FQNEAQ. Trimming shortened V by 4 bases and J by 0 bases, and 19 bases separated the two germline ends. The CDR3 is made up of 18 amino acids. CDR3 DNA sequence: TGTGCCAGCAGCTATATTAATAGAGGAGCGAGCTCCTACAATGAGCAGTTCTTC. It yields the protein CASSYINRGASSYNEQFF.

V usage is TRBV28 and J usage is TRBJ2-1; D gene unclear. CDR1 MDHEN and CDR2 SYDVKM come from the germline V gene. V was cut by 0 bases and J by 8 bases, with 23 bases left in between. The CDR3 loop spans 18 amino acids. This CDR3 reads CASSLWKGATESLDEQFF. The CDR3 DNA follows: TGTGCCAGCAGTTTATGGAAGGGCGCCACGGAGTCCTTGGATGAGCAGTTCTTC.

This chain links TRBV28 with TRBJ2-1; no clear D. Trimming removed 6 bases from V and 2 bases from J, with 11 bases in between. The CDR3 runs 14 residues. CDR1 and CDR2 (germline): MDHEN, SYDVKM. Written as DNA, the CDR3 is TGTGCCAGCAGGTCCCGGGTGGCCTACAATGAGCAGTTCTTC. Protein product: CASRSRVAYNEQFF. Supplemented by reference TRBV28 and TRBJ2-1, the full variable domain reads DVKVTQSSRYLVKRTGEKVFLECVQDMDHENMFWYRQDPGLGLRLIYFSYDVKMKEKGDIPEGYSVSREKKERFSLILESASTNQTSMYLCASRSRVAYNEQFFGPGTRLTVL.

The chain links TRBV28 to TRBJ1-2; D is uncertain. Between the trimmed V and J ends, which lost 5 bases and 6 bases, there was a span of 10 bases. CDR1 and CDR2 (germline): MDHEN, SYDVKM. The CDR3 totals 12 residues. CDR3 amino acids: CASSPTTNGYTF. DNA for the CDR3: TGTGCCAGCAGTCCGACGACAAATGGCTACACCTTC.

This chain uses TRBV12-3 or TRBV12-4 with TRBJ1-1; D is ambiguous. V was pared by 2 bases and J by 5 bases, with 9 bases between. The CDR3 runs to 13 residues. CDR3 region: CASSLRGITEAFF. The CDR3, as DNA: TGTGCCAGCAGTTTACGTGGAATTACTGAAGCTTTCTTT.

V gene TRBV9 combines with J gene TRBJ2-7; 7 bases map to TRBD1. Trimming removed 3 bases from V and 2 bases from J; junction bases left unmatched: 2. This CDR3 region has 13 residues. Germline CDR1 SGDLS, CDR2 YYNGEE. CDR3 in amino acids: CASSAGQTYEQYF. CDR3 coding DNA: TGTGCCAGCAGCGCGGGACAGACCTACGAGCAGTACTTC.

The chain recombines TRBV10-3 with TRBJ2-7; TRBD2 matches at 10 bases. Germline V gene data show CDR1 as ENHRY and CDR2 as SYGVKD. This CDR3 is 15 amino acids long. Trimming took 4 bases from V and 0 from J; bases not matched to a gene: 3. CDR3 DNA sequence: TGTGCCATCAGTGGCACTAGCGGGACCTCCTACGAGCAGTACTTC. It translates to CAISGTSGTSYEQYF.

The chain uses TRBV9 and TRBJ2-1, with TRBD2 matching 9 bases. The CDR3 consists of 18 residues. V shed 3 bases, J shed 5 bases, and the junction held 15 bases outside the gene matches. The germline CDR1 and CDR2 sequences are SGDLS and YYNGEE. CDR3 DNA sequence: TGTGCCAGCAGCGGGACTCCCAGGGCGGGAGGGCCCCACAATGAGCAGTTCTTC. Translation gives CASSGTPRAGGPHNEQFF.

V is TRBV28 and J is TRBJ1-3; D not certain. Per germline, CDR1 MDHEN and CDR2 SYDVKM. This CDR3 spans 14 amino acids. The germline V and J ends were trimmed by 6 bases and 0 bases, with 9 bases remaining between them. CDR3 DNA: TGTGCCAGCAGATCACCGGGCTCTGGAAACACCATATATTTT. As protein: CASRSPGSGNTIYF.

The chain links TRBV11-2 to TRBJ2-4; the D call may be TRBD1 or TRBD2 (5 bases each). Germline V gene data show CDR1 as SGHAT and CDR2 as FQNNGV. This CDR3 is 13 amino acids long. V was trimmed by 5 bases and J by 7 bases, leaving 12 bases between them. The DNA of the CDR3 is TGTGCCAGCAGCCCGGGACCCCGGAACATTCAGTACTTC. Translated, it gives CASSPGPRNIQYF.

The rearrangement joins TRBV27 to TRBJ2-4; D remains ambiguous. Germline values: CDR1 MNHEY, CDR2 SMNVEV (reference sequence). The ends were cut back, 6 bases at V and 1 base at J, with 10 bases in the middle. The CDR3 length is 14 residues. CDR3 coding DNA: TGTGCCAGCAGCTCTTTCGGGGCCAAAAACATTCAGTACTTC. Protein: CASSSFGAKNIQYF.

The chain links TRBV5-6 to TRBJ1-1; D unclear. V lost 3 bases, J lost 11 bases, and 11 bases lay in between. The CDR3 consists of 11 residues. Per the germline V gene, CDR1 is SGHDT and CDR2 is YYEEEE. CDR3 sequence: CASSSHLDAFF. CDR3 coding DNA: TGTGCCAGCAGCTCCCACTTGGACGCTTTCTTT.

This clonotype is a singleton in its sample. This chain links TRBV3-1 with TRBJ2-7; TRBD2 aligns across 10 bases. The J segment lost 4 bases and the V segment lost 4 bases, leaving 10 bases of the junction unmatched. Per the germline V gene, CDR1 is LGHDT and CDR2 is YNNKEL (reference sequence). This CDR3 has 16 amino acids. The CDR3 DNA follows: TGTGCCAGCAGCCCACCCAGCGGGAGGGCCATTTACGAGCAGTACTTC. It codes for CASSPPSGRAIYEQYF.

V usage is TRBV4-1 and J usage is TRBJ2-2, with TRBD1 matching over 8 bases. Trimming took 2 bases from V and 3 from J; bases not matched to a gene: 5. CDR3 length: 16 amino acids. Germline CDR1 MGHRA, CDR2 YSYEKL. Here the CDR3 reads CASSQHRGADTGELFF. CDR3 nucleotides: TGCGCCAGCAGCCAACACAGGGGGGCGGACACCGGGGAGCTGTTTTTT.

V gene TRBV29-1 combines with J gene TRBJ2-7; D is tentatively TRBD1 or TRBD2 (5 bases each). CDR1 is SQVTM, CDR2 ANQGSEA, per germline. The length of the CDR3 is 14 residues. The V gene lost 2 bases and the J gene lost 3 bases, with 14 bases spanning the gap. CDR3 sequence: CSVERGGLGYEQYF. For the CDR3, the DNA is TGCAGCGTTGAACGGGGCGGGTTGGGCTACGAGCAGTACTTC.

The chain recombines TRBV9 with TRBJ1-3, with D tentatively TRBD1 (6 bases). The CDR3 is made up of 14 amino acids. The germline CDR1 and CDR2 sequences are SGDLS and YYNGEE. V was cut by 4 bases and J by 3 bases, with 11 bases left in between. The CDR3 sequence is CASSTRGDGNTIYF. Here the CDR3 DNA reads TGTGCCAGCAGCACCAGGGGAGATGGAAACACCATATATTTT.

CDR3 in DNA: TGCGCCAGCAGCGGGCAGGGGGCACATGAGCAGTTCTTC. This gives the protein CASSGQGAHEQFF. The chain links TRBV5-1 to TRBJ2-1; 8 nucleotides line up with TRBD1. The CDR3 has 13 residues. The germline gives CDR1 SGHRS, CDR2 YFSETQ. The ends lost 4 bases at V and 8 bases at J; junction bases unmatched: 5.

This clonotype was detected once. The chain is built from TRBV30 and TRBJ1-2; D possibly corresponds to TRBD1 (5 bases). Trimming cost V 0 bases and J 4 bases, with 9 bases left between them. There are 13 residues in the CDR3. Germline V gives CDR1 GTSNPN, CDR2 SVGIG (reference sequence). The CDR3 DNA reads TGTGCCTGGAGTGTCGCCGGGGGCTATGGCTACACCTTC. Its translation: CAWSVAGGYGYTF.

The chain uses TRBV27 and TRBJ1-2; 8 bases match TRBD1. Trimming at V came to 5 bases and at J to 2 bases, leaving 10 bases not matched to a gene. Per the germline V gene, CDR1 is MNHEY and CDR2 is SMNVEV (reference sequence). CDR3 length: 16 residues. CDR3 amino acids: CASSVLSGQGNYGYTF. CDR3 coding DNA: TGTGCCAGCAGTGTATTGTCTGGACAGGGAAACTATGGCTACACCTTC.